These 4 T cell receptor beta chains share one sample of origin, sequenced in a study of control samples from healthy donors and cancer patients. The method was immunoSEQ multiplex PCR; TCRdb's version includes in-frame clones alone and lacks a portion of them. The sample records tens of thousands of clones, 91% being singletons. The specimen was blood. The receptors shown here come from a young man in good health.

The chain joins TRBV10-1 to TRBJ2-3; the match to TRBD2 covers 10 bases. The CDR3 covers 14 residues. Germline V CDR1 and CDR2: WNHNN, SYGVQD (reference sequence). J was trimmed by 6 bases and V by 5 bases; bases with no gene match: 5. CDR3: CASSSLAGPDTQYF. The CDR3 DNA follows: TGCGCCAGCAGTTCACTAGCGGGACCCGATACGCAGTATTTT.

V usage is TRBV5-4 and J usage is TRBJ2-3, with 7 bases fitting TRBD2. The CDR3 contains 17 residues. J lost 3 bases, V lost 0 bases, and 10 bases had no gene match. Per germline, CDR1 SGHNT and CDR2 YYREEE (reference sequence). Here the CDR3 reads CASSLANAGVGTDTQYF. CDR3 bases: TGTGCCAGCAGCTTGGCCAATGCGGGAGTGGGAACAGATACGCAGTATTTT.

The gene calls are TRBV2 and TRBJ2-7; TRBD1 is a possible D gene (5 bases). The CDR3 is 13 residues long. Trimming pared 7 bases from V and 6 bases from J, leaving 16 bases between. CDR1 and CDR2 from the germline V gene are SNHLY and FYNNEI. CDR3 sequence reads: CASKGSQLGEQYF. The CDR3 coding sequence is TGTGCCAGCAAGGGGTCCCAGCTCGGCGAGCAGTACTTC.

The V and J genes are TRBV29-1 and TRBJ1-2; TRBD1 matches at 9 bases. The germline CDR1 and CDR2 sequences are SQVTM and ANQGSEA. This CDR3 has 14 amino acids. V dropped 4 bases and J dropped 5; count of bases not matched to a gene: 8. CDR3: CSVAGQGIGYGYTF. CDR3 DNA: TGCAGCGTTGCGGGACAGGGTATCGGGTATGGCTACACCTTC.